The source of this T cell receptor beta chain is a study of beta chain features in type 1 diabetes. Notes on the study in general: Among patients with Type 1 diabetes, TCRB CDR3s were moderately but significantly shorter in every one of the four CD4+ subsets.

This clone occurred a few times. Its antigen is currently unknown. There are 14 residues in the CDR3. The germline V gene encodes CDR1 GTSNPN and CDR2 SVGIG (reference sequence). V was shortened by 2 bases and J by 5 bases, with 13 bases between the two germline ends. Expressed TCRB transcripts got sequenced, as all isolated RNA was reverse transcribed. Generated by immunoSEQ multiplex PCR, the TCRdb table keeps only in-frame clones and is missing some. The table includes 640,000 or so clones, roughly 13% detected once. The clonotype comes from a man aged 18-30 years with type 1 diabetes. Specimen: naive CD4+ T cells from blood. The chain has TRBV30 and TRBJ1-5; D is undetermined. CDR3 sequence reads: CAWSKGDKDQPQHF. In DNA, the CDR3 is TGTGCCTGGAGTAAGGGAGACAAAGATCAGCCCCAGCATTTT. The whole variable domain, filled in from reference TRBV30 and TRBJ1-5, reads SQTIHQWPATLVQPVGSPLSLECTVEGTSNPNLYWYRQAAGRGLQLLFYSVGIGQISSEVPQNLSASRPQDRQFILSSKKLLLSDSGFYLCAWSKGDKDQPQHFGDGTRLSIL.